This T cell receptor beta chain was obtained from a study of T cells in narcolepsy. For the study at large: Patients with NT1 or NT2 and healthy control donors were enrolled.

As to this clone: Its antigen is unidentified.

Findings and caveats of the study: Autoreactive clonotypes reportedly recurred in blood of same and different patients, not controls.

Germline V gives CDR1 SGHTA, CDR2 FQGNSA. The J segment lost 8 bases and the V segment lost 2 bases, leaving 7 bases of the junction unmatched. CDR3 length: 14 amino acids. Using immunoSEQ multiplex PCR, the repertoire was profiled, and TCRdb retains in-frame clones only, with some absent. The data hold more than 1,500 clones, with approximately 23% observed a single time. The genes are TRBV7-2 and TRBJ1-2, with TRBD1 matching over 8 bases. Sequencing was done on a sample of cultured CD4+ T cells from cerebrospinal fluid. The receptor's source is a human donor with narcolepsy. CDR3 in amino acids: CASSLRAGGYGYTF. In DNA form, the CDR3 reads TGTGCCAGCAGCTTACGTGCAGGGGGCTACGGCTACACCTTC.